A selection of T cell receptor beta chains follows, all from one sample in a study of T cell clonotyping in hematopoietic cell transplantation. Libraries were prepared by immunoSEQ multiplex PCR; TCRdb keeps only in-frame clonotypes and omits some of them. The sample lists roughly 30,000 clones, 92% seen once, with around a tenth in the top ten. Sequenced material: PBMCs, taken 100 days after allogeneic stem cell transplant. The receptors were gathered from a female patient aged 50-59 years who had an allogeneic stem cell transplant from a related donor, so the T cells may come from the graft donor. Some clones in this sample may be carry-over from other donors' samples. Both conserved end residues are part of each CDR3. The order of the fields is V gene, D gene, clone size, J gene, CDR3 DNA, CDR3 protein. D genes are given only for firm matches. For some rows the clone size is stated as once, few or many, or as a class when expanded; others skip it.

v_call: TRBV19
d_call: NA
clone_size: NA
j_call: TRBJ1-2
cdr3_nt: TGTGCCAGTAGGAGCATTGGGGACGGATACTATGGCTACACCTTC
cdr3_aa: CASRSIGDGYYGYTF

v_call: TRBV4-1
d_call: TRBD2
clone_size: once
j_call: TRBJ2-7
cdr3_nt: TGCGCCAGCAGCCGAGGGGAGCGGGGGGGCTGGAACGAGCAGTACTTC
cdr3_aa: CASSRGERGGWNEQYF

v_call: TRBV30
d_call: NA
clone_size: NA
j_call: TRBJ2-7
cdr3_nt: TGTGCCTGGAGTCCTCCGGGGACCGGGGGAGAGCAGTACTTC
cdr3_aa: CAWSPPGTGGEQYF

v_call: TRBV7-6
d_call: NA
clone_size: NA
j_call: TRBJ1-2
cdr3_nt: TGTGCCAGCAGCCGGCAGGGAAACTATGGCTACACCTTC
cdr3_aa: CASSRQGNYGYTF

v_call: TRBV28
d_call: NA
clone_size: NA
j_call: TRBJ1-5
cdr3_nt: TGTGCCAGCAGCCTTCTGGGTCAGCCCCAGCATTTT
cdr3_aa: CASSLLGQPQHF

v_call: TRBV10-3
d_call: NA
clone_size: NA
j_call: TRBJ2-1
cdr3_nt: TGTGCCATCAGAGGACCAGGGGATACATACAATGAGCAGTTCTTC
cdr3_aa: CAIRGPGDTYNEQFF

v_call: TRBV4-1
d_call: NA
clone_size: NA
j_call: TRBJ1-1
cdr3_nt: TGCGCCAGCAGCCTCGGGGAGTTCACTGAAGCTTTCTTT
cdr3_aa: CASSLGEFTEAFF

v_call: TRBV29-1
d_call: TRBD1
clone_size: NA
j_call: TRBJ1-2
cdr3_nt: TGCAGCGTTGAAGGCGACAACAGGGGAAACTATGGCTACACCTTC
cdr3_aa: CSVEGDNRGNYGYTF

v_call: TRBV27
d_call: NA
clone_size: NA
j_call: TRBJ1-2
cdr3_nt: TGTGCCAGCAGTACGACAACAACTAACTATGGCTACACCTTC
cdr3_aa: CASSTTTTNYGYTF

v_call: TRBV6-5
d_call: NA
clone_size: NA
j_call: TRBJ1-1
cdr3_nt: TGTGCCACCGTTGGTCAGACCAGACCCGAAGCTTTCTTT
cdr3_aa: CATVGQTRPEAFF

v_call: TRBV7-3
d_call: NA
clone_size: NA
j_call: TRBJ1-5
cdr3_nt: TGTGCCAGCAGCTTAAGGTGGGGCAATCAGCCCCAGCATTTT
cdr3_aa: CASSLRWGNQPQHF

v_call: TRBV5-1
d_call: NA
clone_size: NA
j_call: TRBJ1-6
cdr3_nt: TGCGCCAGCAGCACCGGACTGCCGAATTCACCCCTCCACTTT
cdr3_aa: CASSTGLPNSPLHF

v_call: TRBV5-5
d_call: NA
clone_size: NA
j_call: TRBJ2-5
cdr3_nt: TGTGCCACCTCCCCCCGGGGCCAAGAGACCCAGTACTTC
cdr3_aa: CATSPRGQETQYF

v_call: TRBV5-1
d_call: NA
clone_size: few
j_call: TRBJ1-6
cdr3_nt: TGCGCCAGCAAGGAAACAGGGTGGAATTCACCCCTCCACTTT
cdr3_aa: CASKETGWNSPLHF

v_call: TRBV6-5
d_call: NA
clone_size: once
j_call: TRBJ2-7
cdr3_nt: TGTGCCAGCAGTTACGAACGTTCTCACTACGAGCAGTACTTC
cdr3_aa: CASSYERSHYEQYF

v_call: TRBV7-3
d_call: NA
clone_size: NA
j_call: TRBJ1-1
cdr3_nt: TGTGCCAGCAGCCCTCGGGTGTACACTGAAGCTTTCTTT
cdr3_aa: CASSPRVYTEAFF

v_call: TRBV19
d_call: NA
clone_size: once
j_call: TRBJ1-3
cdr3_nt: TGTGCCAGTAGTAGAAGGGCTGAATACACCATATATTTT
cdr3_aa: CASSRRAEYTIYF

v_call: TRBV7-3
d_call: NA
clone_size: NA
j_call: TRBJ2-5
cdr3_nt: TGTGCCAGCAGCGCCCGAGGGGTCCAAGAGACCCAGTACTTC
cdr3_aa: CASSARGVQETQYF

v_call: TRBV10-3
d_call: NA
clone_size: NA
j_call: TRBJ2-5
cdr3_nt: TGTGCCATCAAGGAAAATCAGGGGAAAGAGACCCAGTACTTC
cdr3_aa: CAIKENQGKETQYF

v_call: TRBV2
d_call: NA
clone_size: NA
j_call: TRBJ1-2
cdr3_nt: TGTGCCAGCAGTCCGGCTGAGGGAGTTGGCTACACCTTC
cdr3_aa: CASSPAEGVGYTF

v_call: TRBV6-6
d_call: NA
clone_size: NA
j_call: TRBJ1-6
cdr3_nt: TGTGCCAGCAGTTACCCACATTCACCCCTCCACTTT
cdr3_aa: CASSYPHSPLHF

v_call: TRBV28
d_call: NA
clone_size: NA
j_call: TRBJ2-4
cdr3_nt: TGTGCCAGCTTAGACAGCCTAGCCAAAAACATTCAGTACTTC
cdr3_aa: CASLDSLAKNIQYF

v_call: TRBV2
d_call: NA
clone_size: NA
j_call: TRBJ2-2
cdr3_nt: TGTGCCAGCATAGAGGGCCAGGGGGGCACCGGGGAGCTGTTTTTT
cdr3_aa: CASIEGQGGTGELFF

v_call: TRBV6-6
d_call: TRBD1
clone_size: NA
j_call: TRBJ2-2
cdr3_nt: TGTGCCAGCAGGGACAGGGGGCGGTACACCGGGGAGCTGTTTTTT
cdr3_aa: CASRDRGRYTGELFF

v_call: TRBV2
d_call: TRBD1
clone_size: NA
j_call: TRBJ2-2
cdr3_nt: TGTGCCAGCAGTGCACAGGGGGGAGAGAACACCGGGGAGCTGTTTTTT
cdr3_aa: CASSAQGGENTGELFF

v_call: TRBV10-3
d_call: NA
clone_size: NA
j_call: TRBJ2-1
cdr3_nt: TGTGCCATCAGTGAAGGAGGCTCCTACAATGAGCAGTTCTTC
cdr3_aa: CAISEGGSYNEQFF

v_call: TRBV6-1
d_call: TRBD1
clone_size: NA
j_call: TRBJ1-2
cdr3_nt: TGTGCCAGCAGTGATCGGCAGGGGGTTAACTATGGCTACACCTTC
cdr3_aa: CASSDRQGVNYGYTF

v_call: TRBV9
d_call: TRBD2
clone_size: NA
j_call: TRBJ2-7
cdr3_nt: TGTGCCAGCAGCGTAGCAGCGGGGGGGTCCTACGAGCAGTACTTC
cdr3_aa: CASSVAAGGSYEQYF

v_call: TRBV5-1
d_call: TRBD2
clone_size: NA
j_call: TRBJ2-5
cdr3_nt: TGCGCCAGCAGCTCCCGGACTAGCGGGTTTCAAGAGACCCAGTACTTC
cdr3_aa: CASSSRTSGFQETQYF

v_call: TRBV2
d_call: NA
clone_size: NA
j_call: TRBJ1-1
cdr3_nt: TGTGCCAGCAGTGTAGGGACCCCCACTGAAGCTTTCTTT
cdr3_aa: CASSVGTPTEAFF

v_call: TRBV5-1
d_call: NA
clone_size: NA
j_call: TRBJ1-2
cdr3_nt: TGCGCCAGCAGCCCCGATTTGCAGGGGAGTAACTATGGCTACACCTTC
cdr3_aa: CASSPDLQGSNYGYTF

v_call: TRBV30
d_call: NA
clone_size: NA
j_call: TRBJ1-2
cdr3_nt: TGTGCCTGGAGTGTATCTCTGGGAGGCTACACCTTC
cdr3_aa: CAWSVSLGGYTF

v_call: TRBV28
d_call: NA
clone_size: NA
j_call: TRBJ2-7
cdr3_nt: TGTGCCAGCGGTTATCGGGACCCACAAGAGCAGTACTTC
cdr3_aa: CASGYRDPQEQYF

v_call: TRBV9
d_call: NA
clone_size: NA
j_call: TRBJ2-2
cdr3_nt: TGTGCCAGCAGCGTAGAACCCCGGGACAGGGAGCTGTTTTTT
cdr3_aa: CASSVEPRDRELFF

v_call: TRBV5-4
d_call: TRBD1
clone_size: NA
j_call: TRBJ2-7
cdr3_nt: TGTGCCAGCAGCTTGGCCCGACAGGGGGCTACCTCCGAGCAGTACTTC
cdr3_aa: CASSLARQGATSEQYF

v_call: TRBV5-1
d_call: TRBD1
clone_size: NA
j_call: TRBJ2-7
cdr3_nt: TGCGCCAGCAGCTTCTGGACAGGGAGCCACGAGCAGTACTTC
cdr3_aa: CASSFWTGSHEQYF

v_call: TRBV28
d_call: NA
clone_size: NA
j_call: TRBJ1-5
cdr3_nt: TGTGCCAGCAGTCCAAGGGTTAGCGTTCAGCCCCAGCATTTT
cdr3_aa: CASSPRVSVQPQHF

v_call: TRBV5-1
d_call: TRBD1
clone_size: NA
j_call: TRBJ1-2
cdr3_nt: TGCGCCAGCAGTCGCTTTCAACCGGGACAGGGGGCGGGTGGCTACACCTTC
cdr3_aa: CASSRFQPGQGAGGYTF

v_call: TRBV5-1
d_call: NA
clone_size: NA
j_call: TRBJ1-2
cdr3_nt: TGCGCCAGCAGCTTGTCGGCAGAAGGCTACACCTTC
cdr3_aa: CASSLSAEGYTF

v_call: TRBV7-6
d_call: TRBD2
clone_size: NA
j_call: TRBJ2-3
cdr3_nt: TGTGCCAGCAGCCTCTCTAGCGGGGGGCTAGGTACGCAGTATTTT
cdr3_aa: CASSLSSGGLGTQYF

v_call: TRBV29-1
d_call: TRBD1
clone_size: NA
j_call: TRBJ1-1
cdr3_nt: TGCAGCGTGGCACAGGGGGAAGCTGAAGCTTTCTTT
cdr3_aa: CSVAQGEAEAFF

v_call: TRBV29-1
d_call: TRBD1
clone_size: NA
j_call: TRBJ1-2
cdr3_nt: TGCAGCGTTGATGGACAGGGGGGTTATGGCTACACCTTC
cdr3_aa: CSVDGQGGYGYTF

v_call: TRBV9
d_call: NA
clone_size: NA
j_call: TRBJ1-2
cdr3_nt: TGTGCCAGCAGCACAACAGGAGTTTCAAACTATGGCTACACCTTC
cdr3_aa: CASSTTGVSNYGYTF

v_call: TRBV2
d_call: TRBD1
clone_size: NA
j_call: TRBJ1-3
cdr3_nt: TGTGCCAGCAGTGGGGACAGGGGCGCTGGAAACACCATATATTTT
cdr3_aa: CASSGDRGAGNTIYF

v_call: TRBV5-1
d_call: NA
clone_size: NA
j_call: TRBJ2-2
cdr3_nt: TGCGCCAGCAGCTTAGGGCTGAACACCGGGGAGCTGTTTTTT
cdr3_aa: CASSLGLNTGELFF

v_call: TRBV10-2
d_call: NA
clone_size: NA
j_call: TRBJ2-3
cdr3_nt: TGCGCCAGCAGTTATGGGCCAGATACGCAGTATTTT
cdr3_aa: CASSYGPDTQYF

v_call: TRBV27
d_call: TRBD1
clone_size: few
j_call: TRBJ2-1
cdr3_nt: TGTGCCAGCAGTTTCGGCGGGACAGGGGGGCAGTTCTTC
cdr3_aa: CASSFGGTGGQFF

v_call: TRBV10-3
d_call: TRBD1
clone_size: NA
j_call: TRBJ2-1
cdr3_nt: TGTGCCATCAGTGAGGGAAGGGGGCGGGATGAGCAGTTCTTC
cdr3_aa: CAISEGRGRDEQFF

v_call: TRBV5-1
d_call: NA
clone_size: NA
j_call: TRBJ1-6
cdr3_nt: TGCGCCAGCAGCTTGTCAGCGGGGAATTCACCCCTCCACTTT
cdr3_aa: CASSLSAGNSPLHF

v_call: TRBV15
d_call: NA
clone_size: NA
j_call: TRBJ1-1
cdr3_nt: TGTGCCACCAGCAGAGTCGGGGGTGAAGCTTTCTTT
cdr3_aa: CATSRVGGEAFF

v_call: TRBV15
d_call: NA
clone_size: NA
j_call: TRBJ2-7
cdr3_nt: TGTGCCACCAGCAGAGACACCCCCTACGAGCAGTACTTC
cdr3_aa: CATSRDTPYEQYF

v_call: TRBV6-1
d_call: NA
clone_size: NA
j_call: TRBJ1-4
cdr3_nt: TGTGCCAGCAGTGAAGATTGGGGGCGAAAACTGTTTTTT
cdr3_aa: CASSEDWGRKLFF

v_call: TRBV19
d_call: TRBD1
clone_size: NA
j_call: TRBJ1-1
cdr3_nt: TGTGCCAGTAGTATGTGGGGACAGCAGTTGGCTGAAGCTTTCTTT
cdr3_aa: CASSMWGQQLAEAFF

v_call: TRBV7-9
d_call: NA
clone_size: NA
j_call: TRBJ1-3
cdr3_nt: TGTGCCAGCAGCTTAGCGCTGGGAAACACCATATATTTT
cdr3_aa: CASSLALGNTIYF